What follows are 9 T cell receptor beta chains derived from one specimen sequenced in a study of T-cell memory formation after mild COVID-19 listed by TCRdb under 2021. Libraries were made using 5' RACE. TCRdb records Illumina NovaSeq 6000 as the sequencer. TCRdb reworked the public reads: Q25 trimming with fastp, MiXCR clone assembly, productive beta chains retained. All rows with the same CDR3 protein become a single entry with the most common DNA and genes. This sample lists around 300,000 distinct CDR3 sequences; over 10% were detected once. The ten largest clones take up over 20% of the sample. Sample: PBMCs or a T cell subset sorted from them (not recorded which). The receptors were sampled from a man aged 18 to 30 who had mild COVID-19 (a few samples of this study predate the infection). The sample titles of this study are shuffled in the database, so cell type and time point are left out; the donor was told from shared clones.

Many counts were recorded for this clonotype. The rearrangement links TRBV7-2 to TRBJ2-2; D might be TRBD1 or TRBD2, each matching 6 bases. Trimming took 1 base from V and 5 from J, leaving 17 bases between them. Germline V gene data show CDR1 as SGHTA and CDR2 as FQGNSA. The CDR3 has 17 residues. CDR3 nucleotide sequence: TGTGCCAGCAGCTTAGGGGACTTCGGGGGCCGGACCGGGGAGCTGTTTTTT. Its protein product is CASSLGDFGGRTGELFF. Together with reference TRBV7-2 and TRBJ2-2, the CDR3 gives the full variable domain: GAGVSQSPSNKVTEKGKDVELRCDPISGHTALYWYRQSLGQGLEFLIYFQGNSAPDKSGLPSDRFSAERTGGSVSTLTIQRTQQEDSAVYLCASSLGDFGGRTGELFFGEGSRLTVL.

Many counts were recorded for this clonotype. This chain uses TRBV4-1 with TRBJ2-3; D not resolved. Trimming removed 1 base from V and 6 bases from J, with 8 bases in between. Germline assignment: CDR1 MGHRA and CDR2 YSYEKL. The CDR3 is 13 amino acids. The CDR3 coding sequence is TGCGCCAGCAGCCAAGGTGGGGTGGATACGCAGTATTTT. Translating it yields CASSQGGVDTQYF.

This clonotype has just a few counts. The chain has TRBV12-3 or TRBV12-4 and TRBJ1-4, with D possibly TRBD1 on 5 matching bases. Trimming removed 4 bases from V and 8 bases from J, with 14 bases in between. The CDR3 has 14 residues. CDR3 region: CASSSQGGREKLFF. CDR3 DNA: TGTGCCAGCAGTTCTCAGGGAGGGAGGGAAAAACTGTTTTTT.

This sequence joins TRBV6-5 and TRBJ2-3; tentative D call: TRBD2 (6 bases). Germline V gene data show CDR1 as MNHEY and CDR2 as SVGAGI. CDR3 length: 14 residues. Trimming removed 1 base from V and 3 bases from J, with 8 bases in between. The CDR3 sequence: CASSYLLATDTQYF. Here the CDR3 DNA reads TGTGCCAGCAGTTACTTACTAGCTACAGATACGCAGTATTTT.

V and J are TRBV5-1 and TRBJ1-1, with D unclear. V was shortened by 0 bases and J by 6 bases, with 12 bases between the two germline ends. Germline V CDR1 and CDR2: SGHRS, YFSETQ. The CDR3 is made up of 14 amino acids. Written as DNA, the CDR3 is TGCGCCAGCAGCTTGGGAGGGTTGGTCTCTGAAGCTTTCTTT. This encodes CASSLGGLVSEAFF.

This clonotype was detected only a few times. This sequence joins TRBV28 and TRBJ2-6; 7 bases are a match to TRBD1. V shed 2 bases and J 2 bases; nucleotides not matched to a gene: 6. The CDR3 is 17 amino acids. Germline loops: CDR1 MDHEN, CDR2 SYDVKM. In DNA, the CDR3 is TGTGCCAGCAGTTTACGTACAGGGGTTCCTGGGGCCAACGTCCTGACTTTC. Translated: CASSLRTGVPGANVLTF. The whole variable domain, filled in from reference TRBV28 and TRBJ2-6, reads DVKVTQSSRYLVKRTGEKVFLECVQDMDHENMFWYRQDPGLGLRLIYFSYDVKMKEKGDIPEGYSVSREKKERFSLILESASTNQTSMYLCASSLRTGVPGANVLTFGAGSRLTVL.

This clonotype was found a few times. CDR3 coding DNA: TGTGCCAGCAGCAAACAGGGGGCGCGTAATACCGGGGAGCTGTTTTTT. Its protein product is CASSKQGARNTGELFF. The chain has TRBV7-3 and TRBJ2-2; TRBD1 agrees at 9 bases. This CDR3 is built from 16 residues. J gave up 5 bases and V 5 bases, and 9 bases lay outside the gene matches. Germline V gene data show CDR1 as SGHTA and CDR2 as FQGTGA.

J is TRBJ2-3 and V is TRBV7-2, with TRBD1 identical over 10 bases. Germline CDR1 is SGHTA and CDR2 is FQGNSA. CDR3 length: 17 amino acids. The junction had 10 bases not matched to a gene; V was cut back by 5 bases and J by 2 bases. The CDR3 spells CASSLWTGGFATDTQYF. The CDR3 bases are TGTGCCAGCAGCCTCTGGACAGGGGGGTTCGCCACAGATACGCAGTATTTT.

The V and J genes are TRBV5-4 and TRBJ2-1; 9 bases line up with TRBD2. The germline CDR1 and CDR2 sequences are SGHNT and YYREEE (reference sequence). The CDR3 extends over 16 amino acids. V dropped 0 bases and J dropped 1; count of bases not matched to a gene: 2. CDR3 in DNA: TGTGCCAGCAGCTTGGACCTAGCGGGGTCCTACAATGAGCAGTTCTTC. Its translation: CASSLDLAGSYNEQFF. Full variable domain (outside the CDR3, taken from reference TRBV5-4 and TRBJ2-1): ETGVTQSPTHLIKTRGQQVTLRCSSQSGHNTVSWYQQALGQGPQFIFQYYREEENGRGNFPPRFSGLQFPNYSSELNVNALELDDSALYLCASSLDLAGSYNEQFFGPGTRLTVL.